Below are 14 T cell receptor beta chains sequenced from a single sample in a study of blood T cells in healthy people across ages. A second about 7 to 12 cycle PCR used barcoded and J-beta primers. Each CDR3 protein gets one entry after TCRdb re-called the 5' RACE reads with MiXCR. Of about 800,000 distinct CDR3 sequences in the sample, 25% were seen once. Another study also made use of these data, one on T cells of mothers and their children.

Sample: blood. These receptors came from a boy between 5 and 17 years old in good health.

The rearrangement uses TRBV4-1 and TRBJ1-2; 7 bases line up with TRBD1. The CDR3 loop spans 16 amino acids. Germline V gene data show CDR1 as MGHRA and CDR2 as YSYEKL. The junction had 8 bases not matched to a gene; V was cut back by 0 bases and J by 4 bases. The CDR3 nucleotides are TGCGCCAGCAGCCAAGATCTAACAGGGGTGATCTATGGCTACACCTTC. Protein: CASSQDLTGVIYGYTF.

This clonotype was counted between two and nine times. Written as DNA, the CDR3 is TGTGCCAGCAGTGATTGGAATCAGCCCCAGCATTTT. Its translation is CASSDWNQPQHF. The gene calls are TRBV25-1 and TRBJ1-5; D is unresolved. CDR1 MGHDK and CDR2 SYGVNS come from the germline V gene. The CDR3 is 12 amino acids. The V gene lost 3 bases and the J gene lost 4 bases, with 4 bases spanning the gap.

The chain joins TRBV7-2 to TRBJ2-3; D remains ambiguous. This CDR3 comprises 15 residues. With 2 bases removed from V and 4 bases from J, the gap between germline ends came to 13 bases. Germline V gene lookup returns CDR1 SGHTA and CDR2 FQGNSA. DNA of the CDR3: TGTGCCAGCAGCTTACAGTGGGGTTCGTCAGATACGCAGTATTTT. Protein sequence: CASSLQWGSSDTQYF. The complete variable domain, with remaining parts taken from reference TRBV7-2 and TRBJ2-3, reads GAGVSQSPSNKVTEKGKDVELRCDPISGHTALYWYRQSLGQGLEFLIYFQGNSAPDKSGLPSDRFSAERTGGSVSTLTIQRTQQEDSAVYLCASSLQWGSSDTQYFGPGTRLTVL.

This clonotype was detected a few times. The gene calls are TRBV7-3 and TRBJ2-1; D may be TRBD1 (5 bases). The CDR3 extends over 16 amino acids. CDR1 is SGHTA and CDR2 is FQGTGA in the germline V gene. V shed 5 bases and J shed 3 bases, with 17 bases lying between them. The CDR3 DNA is TGTGCCAGCAGCCCCCAGGGCGACTTAATCTACAATGAGCAGTTCTTC. As protein: CASSPQGDLIYNEQFF.

This clonotype has just a few counts. V gene TRBV12-3 or TRBV12-4 combines with J gene TRBJ1-6; perhaps TRBD1 as D (5 bases). V was shortened by 3 bases and J by 9 bases, with 15 bases between the two germline ends. CDR3 length: 15 residues. The CDR3 nucleotides are TGTGCCAGCAGTTTGTCTGGGACCGCCCTTTCACCCCTCCACTTT. Translated, it gives CASSLSGTALSPLHF.

This clonotype was detected only a few times. The gene calls are TRBV3-1 and TRBJ2-1, with 7 bases lining up with TRBD1. CDR3 length: 19 amino acids. Per the germline V gene, CDR1 is LGHDT and CDR2 is YNNKEL (reference sequence). V lost 0 bases, J lost 5 bases, and 16 bases stayed unmatched. The CDR3 nucleotides are TGTGCCAGCAGCCAAGAATGGGGATGGATGGGACAGACAAACAATGAGCAGTTCTTC. Translation gives CASSQEWGWMGQTNNEQFF.

This clonotype was detected only a few times. V gene TRBV29-1 combines with J gene TRBJ1-2; D remains unclear. CDR3 length: 14 residues. V dropped 8 bases and J dropped 0 bases, with 16 bases sitting between them. From germline, CDR1 is SQVTM and CDR2 ANQGSEA. The CDR3 DNA is TGCAGCTCCTTCGGATCTCCTACTAACTATGGCTACACCTTC. Translated, it gives CSSFGSPTNYGYTF. The full variable domain, completed using reference TRBV29-1 and TRBJ1-2, is SAVISQKPSRDICQRGTSLTIQCQVDSQVTMMFWYRQQPGQSLTLIATANQGSEATYESGFVIDKFPISRPNLTFSTLTVSNMSPEDSSIYLCSSFGSPTNYGYTFGSGTRLTVV.

This clonotype was detected a few times. J is TRBJ2-5 and V is TRBV29-1; 12 nucleotides agree with TRBD1. V lost 7 bases, J lost 8 bases, and 23 bases stayed unmatched. The CDR3 totals 18 residues. Looked up from germline, CDR1 is SQVTM and CDR2 is ANQGSEA. The CDR3 reads CSGSHAGTGGYRTGTQYF. DNA of the CDR3: TGCAGCGGATCCCATGCCGGGACAGGGGGCTACCGGACGGGAACCCAGTACTTC. The full variable domain, completed using reference TRBV29-1 and TRBJ2-5, is SAVISQKPSRDICQRGTSLTIQCQVDSQVTMMFWYRQQPGQSLTLIATANQGSEATYESGFVIDKFPISRPNLTFSTLTVSNMSPEDSSIYLCSGSHAGTGGYRTGTQYFGPGTRLLVL.

This clonotype was counted between two and nine times. The chain employs TRBV29-1 and TRBJ2-7; possibly TRBD1 for D (6 bases). The ends were cut back, 6 bases at V and 2 bases at J, with 14 bases in the middle. CDR1 and CDR2 (germline): SQVTM, ANQGSEA. The CDR3 has 13 residues. CDR3 amino acids: CSVQQGLAYEQYF. As DNA, the CDR3 is TGCAGCGTCCAACAGGGTCTAGCCTACGAGCAGTACTTC.

The chain couples TRBV6-5 to TRBJ2-3; 9 bases fit TRBD2. CDR3 length equals 17 residues. Germline V gene lookup returns CDR1 MNHEY and CDR2 SVGAGI. The J segment lost 4 bases and the V segment lost 5 bases, leaving 13 bases of the junction unmatched. The CDR3 region has the DNA TGTGCCAGCAGTCCCTTTGTTGTAGCGGGAGAGGCAGATACGCAGTATTTT. Translation gives CASSPFVVAGEADTQYF.

The chain carries TRBV6-5 and TRBJ2-7; D remains unclear. The CDR3 has 14 amino acids. V lost 6 bases to trimming and J lost 3 bases, with 15 bases between them. Germline V gene data show CDR1 as MNHEY and CDR2 as SVGAGI. The CDR3 sequence is CASRPTSPDYEQYF. The CDR3 region has the DNA TGTGCCAGCAGACCGACAAGCCCGGACTACGAGCAGTACTTC.

This clonotype was observed a few times. The chain carries TRBV4-2 and TRBJ1-2; tentative D call: TRBD1 (6 bases). Germline CDR1 reads LGHNA; CDR2 reads YNFKEQ. V gave up 0 bases and J gave up 5 bases, with 13 bases separating them. The CDR3 has 15 residues. The CDR3 nucleotides read TGTGCCAGCAGCCAAGACTTCCAGGGGAATTATGGCTACACCTTC. Encoded protein: CASSQDFQGNYGYTF.

This clonotype turned up a few times. This rearrangement joins TRBV7-9 to TRBJ1-2, with 8 bases aligning to TRBD1. Germline lookup yields CDR1 SEHNR and CDR2 FQNEAQ (reference sequence). V dropped 3 bases and J dropped 6; count of bases not matched to a gene: 3. This CDR3 is 13 amino acids long. CDR3 coding DNA: TGTGCCAGCAGCTTCCGACAGGGGCATGGCTACACCTTC. Translated, it gives CASSFRQGHGYTF.

V is TRBV7-9 and J is TRBJ1-1; D gene unclear. This CDR3 has 13 amino acids. Trimming took off 7 bases at V and 4 bases at J, with 13 bases between the two ends. Germline lookup yields CDR1 SEHNR and CDR2 FQNEAQ (reference sequence). The CDR3 here is CASIDMASTEAFF. As DNA, the CDR3 is TGTGCCAGCATCGATATGGCAAGCACTGAAGCTTTCTTT.